One sample yielded the 14 T cell receptor beta chains listed below, sequenced in a study of regulatory T cells in long-lasting Graves disease. The time point denotes: newly diagnosed GD, antithyroid drugs for less than 3 months. RNA from PBMCs was the source of the TCR library. Construction of TCR beta libraries relied on iRepertoire HTBI primers and on Arm-PCR targeting CDR3 regions. TCRdb redid the calling of the multiplex PCR reads with MiXCR, one entry per CDR3 protein. The sample contains 500,000 or so distinct CDR3 sequences, about 15% of which appear only once. The same data also went into a second study, on T cells in Graves' hyperthyroidism and ophthalmopathy.

The specimen comprised peripheral blood mononuclear cells (PBMCs), sampled at new diagnosis, from a patient treated with antithyroid drugs. All receptors derive from a woman aged 40-65 years with Graves disease.

The gene calls are TRBV29-1 and TRBJ1-2; D may be TRBD1 (5 bases). V gave up 4 bases and J gave up 8 bases, with 11 bases separating them. Germline V CDR1 and CDR2: SQVTM, ANQGSEA. The CDR3 extends over 11 amino acids. CDR3 protein: CSVAQGMGYTF. CDR3 in DNA: TGCAGCGTTGCCCAGGGAATGGGCTACACCTTC.

This clonotype was detected only a few times. V usage is TRBV19 and J usage is TRBJ2-1; D remains ambiguous. Deletions cut 8 bases from V and 3 bases from J, with 11 bases between. Germline values: CDR1 LNHDA, CDR2 SQIVND (reference sequence). The CDR3 runs 13 residues. CDR3 sequence (DNA): TGTGCCAGTCCCCGTTTGGGCTACAATGAGCAGTTCTTC. The encoded protein is CASPRLGYNEQFF.

This clonotype was seen a handful of times. The chain joins TRBV25-1 to TRBJ2-7; D may correspond to TRBD1 or TRBD2 (6 bases each). CDR1 is MGHDK and CDR2 is SYGVNS in the germline V gene. V gave up 5 bases and J gave up 7 bases, with 18 bases separating them. The CDR3 runs to 14 residues. DNA of the CDR3: TGTGCCAGCAGTCCTGCCGTGGGGGCGGGAGAGCAGTACTTC. It encodes CASSPAVGAGEQYF.

The rearrangement uses TRBV11-2 and TRBJ1-1, with unresolved D. V dropped 5 bases and J dropped 0 bases, with 19 bases sitting between them. This CDR3 region has 17 residues. Germline V gene sequence: CDR1 SGHAT, CDR2 FQNNGV. The CDR3 region is CASSQSGLYSMNTEAFF. In nucleotides, the CDR3 is TGTGCCAGCAGCCAGTCCGGGCTCTACTCTATGAACACTGAAGCTTTCTTT.

This clonotype came up a few times. The chain links TRBV6-1 to TRBJ2-5; D uncertain. CDR3 length: 14 residues. The V gene lost 8 bases and the J gene lost 1 base, with 14 bases spanning the gap. Germline V gene data show CDR1 as MNHNS and CDR2 as SASEGT. Here the CDR3 DNA reads TGTGCCAGCGGAATTCAAAGAATCCAAGAGACCCAGTACTTC. Its protein is CASGIQRIQETQYF.

This clonotype appeared once. V gene TRBV6-1 combines with J gene TRBJ1-2; possible D gene TRBD1, 5 bases. Germline V gene sequence: CDR1 MNHNS, CDR2 SASEGT. The CDR3 is made up of 16 amino acids. V lost 2 bases and J lost 4, with 17 bases in between. The CDR3 here is CASSEWYEDTSYGYTF. The CDR3 nucleotides read TGTGCCAGCAGTGAATGGTATGAGGACACTAGCTATGGCTACACCTTC.

This clonotype appeared a few times. The chain couples TRBV6-1 to TRBJ2-7; 13 positions agree with TRBD2. The CDR3 sequence is 15 residues long. CDR1 and CDR2 from the germline V gene are MNHNS and SASEGT. V lost 6 bases, J lost 7 bases, and 9 bases stayed unmatched. The CDR3 spells CASSETSGGPGEQYF. The CDR3 DNA follows: TGTGCCAGCAGCGAGACTAGCGGGGGGCCGGGTGAGCAGTACTTC.

The CDR3 DNA reads TGTGCCAGCAGGAAGGGGGCGGGGGCCAACGTCCTGACTTTC. Translated: CASRKGAGANVLTF. The chain recombines TRBV7-3 with TRBJ2-6; 7 bases are shared with TRBD1. Per the germline V gene, CDR1 is SGHTA and CDR2 is FQGTGA. The CDR3 sequence is 14 residues long. The trim removed 6 bases at V and 4 bases at J, leaving 3 bases unmatched. The entire variable domain, with the rest obtained from reference TRBV7-3 and TRBJ2-6, is as follows: GAGVSQTPSNKVTEKGKYVELRCDPISGHTALYWYRQSLGQGPEFLIYFQGTGAADDSGLPNDRFFAVRPEGSVSTLKIQRTERGDSAVYLCASRKGAGANVLTFGAGSRLTVL.

The table lists this clonotype with many counts. V usage is TRBV3-1 and J usage is TRBJ2-2; D not certain. Deletions cut 3 bases from V and 2 bases from J, with 1 base between. The CDR3 sequence is 12 residues long. Germline CDR1 LGHDT, CDR2 YNNKEL (reference sequence). CDR3 residues: CASSHNTGELFF. DNA for the CDR3: TGTGCCAGCAGCCATAACACCGGGGAGCTGTTTTTT.

This clonotype has ten or more counts. The V gene is TRBV7-8, the J gene TRBJ2-5; TRBD2 is a possible D gene (6 bases). The germline V gene has CDR1 SGHVS and CDR2 FQNEAQ. The CDR3 is 13 residues long. V was cut by 4 bases and J by 5 bases, with 11 bases left in between. The CDR3 DNA is TGTGCCAGCAGCTCCCGACGGGGGGAGACCCAGTACTTC. This encodes CASSSRRGETQYF. Full variable domain (outside the CDR3, taken from reference TRBV7-8 and TRBJ2-5): GAGVSQSPRYKVAKRGQDVALRCDPISGHVSLFWYQQALGQGPEFLTYFQNEAQLDKSGLPSDRFFAERPEGSVSTLKIQRTQQEDSAVYLCASSSRRGETQYFGPGTRLLVL.

The sample holds many counts of this clonotype. This chain connects TRBV20-1 to TRBJ2-1; tentative D call: TRBD1 (5 bases). Germline V gene data show CDR1 as DFQATT and CDR2 as SNEGSKA (reference sequence). CDR3 length: 13 residues. V was clipped by 2 bases and J by 10 bases, with 15 bases between them. DNA for the CDR3: TGCAGTGCTAGATGGGAAACAGGTTTGGAGCAGTTCTTC. Translated, it gives CSARWETGLEQFF.

This clonotype was seen many times. V usage is TRBV28 and J usage is TRBJ1-5; 7 positions match TRBD1. Germline lookup yields CDR1 MDHEN and CDR2 SYDVKM. V was clipped by 5 bases and J by 8 bases; unmatched bases: 6. This CDR3 has 13 amino acids. For the CDR3, the DNA is TGTGCCAGCAGTCTGACAGGGATTAAGCCCCAGCATTTT. Translated, it gives CASSLTGIKPQHF. The full variable domain, rest sourced from reference TRBV28 and TRBJ1-5, is DVKVTQSSRYLVKRTGEKVFLECVQDMDHENMFWYRQDPGLGLRLIYFSYDVKMKEKGDIPEGYSVSREKKERFSLILESASTNQTSMYLCASSLTGIKPQHFGDGTRLSIL.

This clonotype was seen a handful of times. The chain recombines TRBV7-2 with TRBJ1-6, with a tentative D call TRBD1 (5 bases). This CDR3 contains 14 residues. The V gene lost 1 base and the J gene lost 9 bases, with 10 bases spanning the gap. Germline V gene sequence: CDR1 SGHTA, CDR2 FQGNSA. CDR3 bases: TGTGCCAGCAGCTTAGACAGGTTATTTTCACCCCTCCACTTT. Amino acid sequence: CASSLDRLFSPLHF.

This clonotype appeared many times. This sequence joins TRBV12-3 or TRBV12-4 and TRBJ1-4; 10 bases agree with TRBD1. After removal of 6 bases from V and 4 bases from J, the junction contained 8 bases not matched to a gene. The CDR3 covers 16 residues. This CDR3 is CASSQGTGVGNEKLFF. The CDR3 DNA reads as TGTGCCAGCAGCCAGGGGACAGGGGTCGGTAATGAAAAACTGTTTTTT.